The 28 T cell receptor beta chains listed next were all sequenced from one sample in a study of shared clonotypes between healthy human individuals. Using immunoSEQ multiplex PCR, the repertoire was profiled, and TCRdb retains in-frame clones only, with some absent. The table lists 1,400,000 or so clones, 98% to 99% of them singletons. The source material was naive CD4+ T cells sorted from blood. Subset given: CD45RA+ positively selected. These receptors were collected from a man in his thirties or forties in good health.

The chain couples TRBV18 to TRBJ1-5; D not resolved. The CDR3 totals 16 residues. Per germline, CDR1 KGHSH and CDR2 LQKENI. Trimming left V 0 bases short and J 3 bases short, with 12 bases between. The CDR3 DNA reads TGTGCCAGCTCACCACCGACGGAGGGCCTCAATCAGCCCCAGCATTTT. It is translated as CASSPPTEGLNQPQHF.

This chain uses TRBV18 with TRBJ2-5; TRBD2 matches at 9 bases. The germline V gene encodes CDR1 KGHSH and CDR2 LQKENI. With V trimmed by 0 bases and J by 4 bases, 3 bases remained unmatched. The CDR3 runs to 15 residues. CDR3 sequence (DNA): TGTGCCAGCTCACCACCGACTAGCGGTGCAGAGACCCAGTACTTC. Its protein is CASSPPTSGAETQYF.

The J gene is TRBJ2-1, the V gene TRBV5-4, with TRBD2 matching over 7 bases. The CDR3 contains 14 residues. Germline CDR1 and CDR2: SGHNT and YYREEE (reference sequence). V gave up 5 bases and J gave up 1 base; unmatched junction bases: 3. The chain's CDR3 is CASRPGRSYNEQFF. CDR3 coding DNA: TGTGCCAGCAGACCCGGGAGGTCCTACAATGAGCAGTTCTTC.

J is TRBJ2-3 and V is TRBV18; TRBD1 agrees at 11 bases. The CDR3 length is 15 residues. The V and J ends lost 2 bases and 6 bases, in that order; junction bases with no gene match: 4. Per the germline V gene, CDR1 is KGHSH and CDR2 is LQKENI. In DNA form, the CDR3 reads TGTGCCAGCTCACCATCGGACAGGGGGCTCGATACGCAGTATTTT. Its translation is CASSPSDRGLDTQYF.

V and J are TRBV9 and TRBJ2-7; 14 nucleotides agree with TRBD2. With V trimmed by 4 bases and J by 4 bases, 4 bases remained unmatched. The germline V gene has CDR1 SGDLS and CDR2 YYNGEE. The length of the CDR3 is 15 residues. This CDR3 is CASSFGTSGSYEQYF. The CDR3 coding sequence is TGTGCCAGCAGCTTCGGGACTAGCGGGAGTTACGAGCAGTACTTC. The full variable domain, rest sourced from reference TRBV9 and TRBJ2-7, is DSGVTQTPKHLITATGQRVTLRCSPRSGDLSVYWYQQSLDQGLQFLIQYYNGEERAKGNILERFSAQQFPDLHSELNLSSLELGDSALYFCASSFGTSGSYEQYFGPGTRLTVT.

V gene TRBV11-1 combines with J gene TRBJ2-7, with 10 bases matching TRBD1. Germline lookup yields CDR1 SGHAT and CDR2 FQDESV (reference sequence). V trimming: 5 bases; J trimming: 2 bases; junction bases outside the gene matches: 6. This CDR3 is 15 amino acids long. CDR3 residues: CASSPGQGRTYEQYF. As DNA, the CDR3 is TGTGCCAGCAGCCCGGGACAGGGGAGGACCTACGAGCAGTACTTC.

This chain joins TRBV18 and TRBJ2-1; TRBD2 is a possible D gene (5 bases). The CDR3 is 18 amino acids. The V gene lost 1 base and the J gene lost 0 bases, with 16 bases spanning the gap. Looked up from germline, CDR1 is KGHSH and CDR2 is LQKENI. CDR3 sequence reads: CASSPQRPGGISYNEQFF. As DNA, the CDR3 is TGTGCCAGCTCACCACAGAGGCCTGGAGGAATCTCCTACAATGAGCAGTTCTTC.

The chain employs TRBV7-9 and TRBJ2-6; TRBD1 might be the D (6 bases). The germline gives CDR1 SEHNR, CDR2 FQNEAQ (reference sequence). The CDR3 has 18 residues. Trimming stripped 3 bases from V and 2 bases from J, with 17 bases between. Here the CDR3 DNA reads TGTGCCAGCAGCTTTTTGTCAGAGGGGGTGGCTGGGGCCAACGTCCTGACTTTC. This codes for CASSFLSEGVAGANVLTF.

The J gene is TRBJ2-1, the V gene TRBV20-1; D uncertain. Germline-derived CDR1 and CDR2 are DFQATT and SNEGSKA (reference sequence). CDR3 size: 11 residues. V was shortened by 3 bases and J by 9 bases, with 9 bases between the two germline ends. The CDR3 DNA reads as TGCAGTGCTAGTTTCATCGGTGAGCAGTTCTTC. Its translation is CSASFIGEQFF.

With regard to this clone: Other DNA variants within this sample encode the same CDR3. This chain uses TRBV28 with TRBJ1-5, with 9 bases that match TRBD1. V lost 1 base and J lost 4; bases outside the gene matches: 2. The germline V gene encodes CDR1 MDHEN and CDR2 SYDVKM. The CDR3 is 15 amino acids. The CDR3 sequence is CASSLLQGANQPQHF. Written as DNA, the CDR3 is TGTGCCAGCAGTTTATTACAGGGGGCTAATCAGCCCCAGCATTTT.

The chain joins TRBV7-9 to TRBJ2-4; D possibly corresponds to TRBD1 (7 bases). The CDR3 contains 17 residues. V was trimmed by 5 bases and J by 0 bases, leaving 17 bases between them. CDR1 and CDR2 (germline): SEHNR, FQNEAQ (reference sequence). Here the CDR3 DNA reads TGTGCCAGCAGCCAAGGAGGGACAGCGCTAGCCAAAAACATTCAGTACTTC. Translated, it gives CASSQGGTALAKNIQYF. The whole variable domain, filled in from reference TRBV7-9 and TRBJ2-4, reads DTGVSQNPRHKITKRGQNVTFRCDPISEHNRLYWYRQTLGQGPEFLTYFQNEAQLEKSRLLSDRFSAERPKGSFSTLEIQRTEQGDSAMYLCASSQGGTALAKNIQYFGAGTRLSVL.

The J gene is TRBJ2-7, the V gene TRBV30, with 7 positions matching TRBD1. CDR1 is GTSNPN and CDR2 is SVGIG in the germline V gene (reference sequence). V trimming: 4 bases; J trimming: 7 bases; junction bases outside the gene matches: 13. This CDR3 has 14 residues. CDR3 bases: TGTGCCTGGATCCCCAGGACAGGCGGATGGGAGCAGTACTTC. Amino acid sequence: CAWIPRTGGWEQYF.

This clone was detected only once. The J gene is TRBJ2-7, the V gene TRBV7-9, with 8 nucleotides matching TRBD1. This CDR3 is built from 12 residues. V dropped 8 bases and J dropped 4; count of bases not matched to a gene: 4. CDR1 and CDR2 (germline): SEHNR, FQNEAQ (reference sequence). The DNA for the CDR3 is TGTGCCAGCGAAGGACAGGGTTACGAGCAGTACTTC. This sequence encodes CASEGQGYEQYF.

This sequence joins TRBV6-5 and TRBJ2-1, with 7 bases matching TRBD2. The trim removed 5 bases at V and 5 bases at J, leaving 3 bases unmatched. Germline lookup yields CDR1 MNHEY and CDR2 SVGAGI. The CDR3 loop spans 13 amino acids. The CDR3 here is CASSRTRNNEQFF. Here the CDR3 DNA reads TGTGCCAGCAGTCGGACTAGGAACAATGAGCAGTTCTTC.

This chain links TRBV10-3 with TRBJ2-1, with 10 nucleotides matching TRBD2. Germline CDR1 is ENHRY and CDR2 is SYGVKD. The CDR3 spans 16 residues. Trimming took 3 bases from V and 8 from J; bases not matched to a gene: 10. DNA for the CDR3: TGTGCCATCAGTGACCCTAGCGGGAGTTTTTTTGATGAGCAGTTCTTC. Its protein is CAISDPSGSFFDEQFF.

The chain combines TRBV6-6 with TRBJ1-1; TRBD1 is a possible D gene (5 bases). The ends were cut back, 6 bases at V and 4 bases at J, with 12 bases in the middle. The CDR3 is made up of 13 amino acids. CDR1 and CDR2 (germline): MNHNY, SVGAGI (reference sequence). In DNA, the CDR3 is TGTGCCAGCAGCCAAGGGGATACCACTGAAGCTTTCTTT. Its translation is CASSQGDTTEAFF.

The V call is TRBV6-1, the J call TRBJ1-1, with TRBD1 matching 9 bases. From germline, CDR1 is MNHNS and CDR2 SASEGT. With V trimmed by 3 bases and J by 6 bases, 14 bases remained unmatched. CDR3 length: 17 residues. CDR3 region: CASSDLIRDRAGAEAFF. For the CDR3, the DNA is TGTGCCAGCAGTGACCTAATCCGGGACAGGGCAGGCGCTGAAGCTTTCTTT.

The chain employs TRBV12-1 and TRBJ1-1; TRBD1 is the table's D call, not checked against the DNA. TRBV12-1 constitutes a pseudogene. The CDR3 contains 12 residues. The CDR3 sequence is CASSRQGTEAFF. As DNA, the CDR3 is TGTGCCAGCAGCCGCCAGGGCACTGAAGCTTTCTTT.

The chain couples TRBV19 to TRBJ2-4; tentatively, D is TRBD2 (6 bases). Looked up from germline, CDR1 is LNHDA and CDR2 is SQIVND (reference sequence). The CDR3 contains 14 residues. V was cut by 5 bases and J by 9 bases, with 17 bases left in between. The CDR3 reads CASSPGPGEIIQYF. In nucleotides, the CDR3 is TGTGCCAGTAGTCCTGGACCGGGGGAAATCATTCAGTACTTC.

The rearrangement links TRBV2 to TRBJ1-2, with D possibly matching TRBD1 (5 bases). This CDR3 region has 13 residues. Germline assignment: CDR1 SNHLY and CDR2 FYNNEI. V was cut by 5 bases and J by 4 bases, with 11 bases left in between. The chain's CDR3 is CASSPGRIYGYTF. The DNA of the CDR3 is TGTGCCAGCAGTCCGGGACGGATCTATGGCTACACCTTC.

CDR3 bases: TGTGCCAGCAGTCCACGGCGTTGGAGAGAGACCCAGTACTTC. Encoded protein: CASSPRRWRETQYF. The genes are TRBV28 and TRBJ2-5; no reliable D call. Looked up from germline, CDR1 is MDHEN and CDR2 is SYDVKM. V was pared by 5 bases and J by 4 bases, with 14 bases between. The CDR3 length is 14 residues.

The gene calls are TRBV6-5 and TRBJ2-5; D is possibly TRBD2 (5 bases). This CDR3 has 16 residues. V was cut by 2 bases and J by 1 base, with 14 bases left in between. Germline loops: CDR1 MNHEY, CDR2 SVGAGI. CDR3 in amino acids: CASSYSFRRTQETQYF. Here the CDR3 DNA reads TGTGCCAGCAGTTACAGTTTCAGGAGGACCCAAGAGACCCAGTACTTC.

This chain uses TRBV2 with TRBJ2-7; D possibly corresponds to TRBD2 (6 bases). The V end was cut by 7 bases, the J end by 1 base, with 14 bases between. Germline values: CDR1 SNHLY, CDR2 FYNNEI. The CDR3 totals 14 residues. CDR3 coding DNA: TGTGCCAGCAACGAGGAGGGCGGATCCTACGAGCAGTACTTC. It encodes CASNEEGGSYEQYF.

The chain links TRBV7-3 to TRBJ2-3, with 14 bases fitting TRBD2. This CDR3 region has 17 residues. Germline V gene data show CDR1 as SGHTA and CDR2 as FQGTGA. V gave up 3 bases and J gave up 2 bases; unmatched junction bases: 4. CDR3 in amino acids: CASSFGLAGGPTDTQYF. The DNA for the CDR3 is TGTGCCAGCAGCTTTGGACTAGCGGGAGGCCCCACAGATACGCAGTATTTT.

The V call is TRBV6-5, the J call TRBJ2-1; either TRBD1 or TRBD2 may supply D (6 bases each). The CDR3 extends over 15 amino acids. V was trimmed by 2 bases and J by 8 bases, leaving 16 bases between them. Germline V gives CDR1 MNHEY, CDR2 SVGAGI. Here the CDR3 DNA reads TGTGCCAGCAGTTACCTGGGGGGCGCAGTAGATGAGCAGTTCTTC. Its translation is CASSYLGGAVDEQFF.

The chain links TRBV4-3 to TRBJ2-3; D unclear. CDR1 LGHNA and CDR2 YSLEER come from the germline V gene. The CDR3 runs to 14 residues. Trimming left V 0 bases short and J 4 bases short, with 8 bases between. In DNA, the CDR3 is TGCGCCAGCAGCCAAGAGTGGTGGGCAGATACGCAGTATTTT. Residues: CASSQEWWADTQYF.

The chain uses TRBV15 and TRBJ1-2, with TRBD1 matching over 10 bases. The CDR3 sequence is 16 residues long. V gave up 0 bases and J gave up 6 bases; unmatched junction bases: 7. The V gene's germline CDR1 is LNHNV and CDR2 YYDKDF (reference sequence). The CDR3 is CATSRDMTGGANGYTF. CDR3 nucleotides: TGTGCCACCAGCAGAGACATGACAGGGGGCGCGAATGGCTACACCTTC.

The chain combines TRBV5-1 with TRBJ2-1, with 10 bases identical to TRBD2. CDR1 and CDR2 (germline): SGHRS, YFSETQ. The V and J ends lost 4 bases and 5 bases, in that order; junction bases with no gene match: 15. CDR3 length: 18 amino acids. The CDR3 loop is CASSPGLAGASRDNEQFF. DNA for the CDR3: TGCGCCAGCAGCCCTGGGCTAGCGGGAGCCTCTAGGGACAATGAGCAGTTCTTC.